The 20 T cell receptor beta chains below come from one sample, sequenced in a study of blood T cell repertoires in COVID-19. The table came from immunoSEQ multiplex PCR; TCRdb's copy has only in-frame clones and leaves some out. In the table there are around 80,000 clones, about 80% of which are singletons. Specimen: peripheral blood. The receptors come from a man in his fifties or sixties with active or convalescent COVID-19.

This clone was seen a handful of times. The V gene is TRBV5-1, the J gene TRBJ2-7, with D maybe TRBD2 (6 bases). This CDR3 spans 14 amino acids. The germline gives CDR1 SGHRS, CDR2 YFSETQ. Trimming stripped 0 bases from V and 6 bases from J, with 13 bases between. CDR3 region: CASSLEPVGGEQYF. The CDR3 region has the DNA TGCGCCAGCAGCTTGGAGCCTGTGGGGGGCGAGCAGTACTTC.

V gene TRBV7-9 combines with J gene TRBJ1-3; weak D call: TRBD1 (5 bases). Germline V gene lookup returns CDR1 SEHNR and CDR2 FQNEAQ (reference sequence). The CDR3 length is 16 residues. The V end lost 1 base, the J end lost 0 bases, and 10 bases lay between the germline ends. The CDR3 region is CASSLEGPFSGNTIYF. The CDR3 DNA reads TGTGCCAGCAGCTTAGAGGGGCCCTTCTCTGGAAACACCATATATTTT. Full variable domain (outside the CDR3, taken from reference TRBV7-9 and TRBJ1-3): DTGVSQNPRHKITKRGQNVTFRCDPISEHNRLYWYRQTLGQGPEFLTYFQNEAQLEKSRLLSDRFSAERPKGSFSTLEIQRTEQGDSAMYLCASSLEGPFSGNTIYFGEGSWLTVV.

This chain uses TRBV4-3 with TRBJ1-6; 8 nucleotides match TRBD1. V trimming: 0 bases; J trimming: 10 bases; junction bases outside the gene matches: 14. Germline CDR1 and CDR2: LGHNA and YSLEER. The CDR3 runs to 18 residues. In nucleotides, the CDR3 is TGCGCCAGCAGCCAAGATTGGGGGCCTCACAGGGGGGGATCACCCCTCCACTTT. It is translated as CASSQDWGPHRGGSPLHF.

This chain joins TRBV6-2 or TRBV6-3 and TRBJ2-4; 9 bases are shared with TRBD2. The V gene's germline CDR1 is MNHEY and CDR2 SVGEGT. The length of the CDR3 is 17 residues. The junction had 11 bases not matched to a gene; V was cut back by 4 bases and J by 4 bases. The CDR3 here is CASSFPVGAGGKNIQYF. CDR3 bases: TGTGCCAGCAGTTTTCCGGTTGGAGCGGGGGGTAAAAACATTCAGTACTTC.

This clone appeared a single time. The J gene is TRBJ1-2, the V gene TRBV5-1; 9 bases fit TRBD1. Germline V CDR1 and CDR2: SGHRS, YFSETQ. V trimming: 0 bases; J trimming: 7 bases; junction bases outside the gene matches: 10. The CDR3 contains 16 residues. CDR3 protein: CASSLGTGASSGGYTF. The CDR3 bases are TGCGCCAGCAGCTTGGGGACAGGGGCTTCCTCTGGTGGCTACACCTTC.

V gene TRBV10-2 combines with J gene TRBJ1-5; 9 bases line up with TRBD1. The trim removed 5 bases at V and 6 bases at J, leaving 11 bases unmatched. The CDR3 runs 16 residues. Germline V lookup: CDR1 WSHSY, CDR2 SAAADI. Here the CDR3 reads CASSRNGQGTTQPQHF. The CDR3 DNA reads TGCGCCAGCAGTAGAAATGGACAGGGGACTACTCAGCCCCAGCATTTT.

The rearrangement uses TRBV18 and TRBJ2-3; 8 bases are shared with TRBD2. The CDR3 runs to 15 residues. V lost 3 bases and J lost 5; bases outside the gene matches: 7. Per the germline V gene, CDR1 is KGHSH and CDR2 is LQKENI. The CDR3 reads CASSPGGGFGDTQYF. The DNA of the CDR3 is TGTGCCAGCTCACCTGGCGGGGGGTTTGGAGATACGCAGTATTTT.

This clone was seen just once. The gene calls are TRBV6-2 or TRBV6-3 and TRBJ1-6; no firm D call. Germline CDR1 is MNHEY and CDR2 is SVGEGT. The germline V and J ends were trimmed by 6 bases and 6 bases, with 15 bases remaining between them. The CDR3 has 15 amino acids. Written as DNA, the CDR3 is TGTGCCAGCAGCCCTTTGGGCGACCTTAATTCACCCCTCCACTTT. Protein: CASSPLGDLNSPLHF.

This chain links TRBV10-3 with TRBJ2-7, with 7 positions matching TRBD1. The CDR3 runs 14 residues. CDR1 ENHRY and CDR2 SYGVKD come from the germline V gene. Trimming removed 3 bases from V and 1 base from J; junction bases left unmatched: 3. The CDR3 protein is CAISDVGQSYEQYF. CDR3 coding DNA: TGTGCCATCAGTGACGTGGGACAGTCCTACGAGCAGTACTTC.

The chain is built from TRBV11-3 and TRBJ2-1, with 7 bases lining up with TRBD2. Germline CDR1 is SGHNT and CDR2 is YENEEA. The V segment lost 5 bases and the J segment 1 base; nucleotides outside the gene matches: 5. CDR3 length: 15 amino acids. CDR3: CASSVSGGSYNEQFF. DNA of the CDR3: TGTGCCAGCAGCGTATCGGGGGGTTCCTACAATGAGCAGTTCTTC.

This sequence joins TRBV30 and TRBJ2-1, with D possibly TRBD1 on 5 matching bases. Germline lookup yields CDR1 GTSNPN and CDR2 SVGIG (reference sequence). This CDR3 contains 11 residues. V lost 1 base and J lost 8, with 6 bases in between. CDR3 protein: CAWSEGDEQFF. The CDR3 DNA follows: TGTGCCTGGAGTGAAGGGGATGAGCAGTTCTTC.

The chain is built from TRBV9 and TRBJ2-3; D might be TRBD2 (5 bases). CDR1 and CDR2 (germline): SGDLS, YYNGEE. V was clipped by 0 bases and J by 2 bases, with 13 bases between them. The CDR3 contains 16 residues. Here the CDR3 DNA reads TGTGCCAGCAGCGTAGGTCAGCGGACCTCCACAGATACGCAGTATTTT. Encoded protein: CASSVGQRTSTDTQYF. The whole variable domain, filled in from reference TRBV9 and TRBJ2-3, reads DSGVTQTPKHLITATGQRVTLRCSPRSGDLSVYWYQQSLDQGLQFLIQYYNGEERAKGNILERFSAQQFPDLHSELNLSSLELGDSALYFCASSVGQRTSTDTQYFGPGTRLTVL.

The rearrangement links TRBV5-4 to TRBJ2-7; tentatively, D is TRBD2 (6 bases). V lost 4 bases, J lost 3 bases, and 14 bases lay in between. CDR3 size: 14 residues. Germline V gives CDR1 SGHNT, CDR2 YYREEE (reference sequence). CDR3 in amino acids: CASSVGGEDYEQYF. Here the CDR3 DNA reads TGTGCCAGCAGCGTGGGAGGAGAGGACTACGAGCAGTACTTC.

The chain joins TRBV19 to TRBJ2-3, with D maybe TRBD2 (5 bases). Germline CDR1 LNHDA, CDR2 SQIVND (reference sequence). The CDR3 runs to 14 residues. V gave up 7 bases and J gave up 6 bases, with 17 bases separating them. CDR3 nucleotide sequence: TGTGCCAGTAACCCCGGACCCGGGGAGGATACGCAGTATTTT. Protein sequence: CASNPGPGEDTQYF.

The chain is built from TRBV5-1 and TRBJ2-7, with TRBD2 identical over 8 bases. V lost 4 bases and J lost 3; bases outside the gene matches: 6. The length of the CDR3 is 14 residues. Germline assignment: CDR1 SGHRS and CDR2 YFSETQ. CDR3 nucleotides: TGCGCCAGCAGCGATAGCGGGGTGGTCTACGAGCAGTACTTC. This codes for CASSDSGVVYEQYF. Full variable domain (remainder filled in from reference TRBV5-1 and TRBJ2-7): KAGVTQTPRYLIKTRGQQVTLSCSPISGHRSVSWYQQTPGQGLQFLFEYFSETQRNKGNFPGRFSGRQFSNSRSEMNVSTLELGDSALYLCASSDSGVVYEQYFGPGTRLTVT.

Here the CDR3 reads CASSLAGGGTEAFF. The CDR3 DNA reads as TGCGCCAGCAGCTTGGCAGGGGGCGGCACTGAAGCTTTCTTT. V is TRBV5-1 and J is TRBJ1-1; 8 bases fit TRBD1. The CDR3 is made up of 14 amino acids. Germline trimming cut 0 bases from V and 4 bases from J; bases unmatched to any gene: 2. CDR1 and CDR2 from the germline V gene are SGHRS and YFSETQ.

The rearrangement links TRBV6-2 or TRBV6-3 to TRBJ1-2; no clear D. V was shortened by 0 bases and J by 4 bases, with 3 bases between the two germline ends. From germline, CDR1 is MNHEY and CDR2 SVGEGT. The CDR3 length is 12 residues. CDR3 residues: CASSYSAYGYTF. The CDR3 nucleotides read TGTGCCAGCAGTTACTCAGCCTATGGCTACACCTTC.

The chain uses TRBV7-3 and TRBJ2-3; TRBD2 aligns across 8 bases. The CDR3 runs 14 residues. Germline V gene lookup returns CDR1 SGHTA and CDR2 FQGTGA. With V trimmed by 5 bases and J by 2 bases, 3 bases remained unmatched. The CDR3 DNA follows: TGTGCCAGCAGCGGTAGCGGGGACACAGATACGCAGTATTTT. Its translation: CASSGSGDTDTQYF.

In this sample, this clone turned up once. Written as DNA, the CDR3 is TGTGCCAGCAGCCTGGCCAGTGGGGGGGCCAATACAGATACGCAGTATTTT. Translated: CASSLASGGANTDTQYF. The chain links TRBV4-2 to TRBJ2-3, with a weak D call TRBD2 (7 bases). V lost 4 bases and J 3 bases, leaving 20 bases between the germline ends. The CDR3 loop spans 17 amino acids. The germline V gene has CDR1 LGHNA and CDR2 YNFKEQ.

CDR3 DNA: TGTGCCAGCAGCGGAATTGCCCAGACAGGGGCAAATGAAAAACTGTTTTTT. It is translated as CASSGIAQTGANEKLFF. The chain links TRBV7-6 to TRBJ1-4; 8 bases line up with TRBD1. CDR1 is SGHVS, CDR2 FNYEAQ, per germline. The CDR3 length is 17 residues. Losses at the gene ends were 5 bases for V and 5 bases for J; bases not matched to a gene: 13. The full variable domain, in which reference TRBV7-6 and TRBJ1-4 provide the parts outside the CDR3, is GAGVSQSPRYKVTKRGQDVALRCDPISGHVSLYWYRQALGQGPEFLTYFNYEAQQDKSGLPNDRFSAERPEGSISTLTIQRTEQRDSAMYRCASSGIAQTGANEKLFFGSGTQLSVL.